These 13 T cell receptor beta chains came from one sample sequenced in a study of PD-1 blockade in classical Hodgkin lymphoma. Noted time point: cycle 4 day 1 (C4D1), after less than seven weeks of nivolumab. All patients experienced relapse after autologous stem cell transplantation, and brentuximab vedotin exposure was variable. The study purified CD4+ T cells from thawed PBMCs using magnetic negative selection. Measured with immunoSEQ multiplex PCR; TCRdb has only the in-frame clones, and not every one. Of about 30,000 clones listed, 86% are singletons. Here the sequenced sample was CD4+ T cells from blood, taken before the fourth cycle of nivolumab. All receptors derive from a human donor with classical Hodgkin lymphoma.

Here the CDR3 reads CASSQGMVPNQPQHF. In DNA, the CDR3 is TGTGCCAGCAGTCAGGGTATGGTACCCAATCAGCCCCAGCATTTT. The chain recombines TRBV6-1 with TRBJ1-5; perhaps TRBD1 as D (5 bases). Germline-derived CDR1 and CDR2 are MNHNS and SASEGT. Trimming shortened V by 5 bases and J by 3 bases, and 14 bases separated the two germline ends. The CDR3 sequence is 15 residues long.

This clone was detected only once. This chain uses TRBV10-3 with TRBJ2-7; 9 positions match TRBD1. V dropped 0 bases and J dropped 2; count of bases not matched to a gene: 5. CDR1 ENHRY and CDR2 SYGVKD come from the germline V gene. The CDR3 loop spans 16 amino acids. CDR3 sequence: CAISESIGTGPYEQYF. CDR3 coding DNA: TGTGCCATCAGTGAGTCCATCGGGACAGGGCCCTACGAGCAGTACTTC.

This clone was counted once. The chain joins TRBV21-1 to TRBJ1-5; the table's D call, TRBD1, was not checked against the DNA. TRBV21-1 is termed a pseudogene. This CDR3 is 22 amino acids long. The chain's CDR3 is CASSNIYIPDRFWLYGNQPQHF. CDR3 sequence (DNA): TGTGCCAGCAGCAACATATATATACCCGACAGGTTTTGGTTGTATGGCAATCAGCCCCAGCATTTT.

The V and J genes are TRBV5-1 and TRBJ2-7; the D is unclear. Germline lookup yields CDR1 SGHRS and CDR2 YFSETQ. The V gene lost 4 bases and the J gene lost 3 bases, with 14 bases spanning the gap. The CDR3 runs 14 residues. The CDR3 sequence: CASSADLIYYEQYF. The CDR3 region has the DNA TGCGCCAGCAGCGCTGATCTGATCTACTACGAGCAGTACTTC.

The chain carries TRBV28 and TRBJ2-5; D is perhaps TRBD1 (7 bases). The CDR3 extends over 15 amino acids. The germline gives CDR1 MDHEN, CDR2 SYDVKM. The V and J ends lost 5 bases and 2 bases respectively, with 15 bases between them. CDR3 nucleotide sequence: TGTGCCAGCAGTCGCGCGGGACAGCGGCAAGAGACCCAGTACTTC. The encoded protein is CASSRAGQRQETQYF.

Only one count was recorded for this clone. The V and J genes are TRBV25-1 and TRBJ2-1; D unclear. This CDR3 has 15 amino acids. Germline V gene lookup returns CDR1 MGHDK and CDR2 SYGVNS. V was cut by 4 bases and J by 4 bases, with 14 bases left in between. The CDR3 region has the DNA TGTGCCAGCAGTGGTCTGCGCGGACGTTACAATGAGCAGTTCTTC. It yields the protein CASSGLRGRYNEQFF.

V is TRBV2 and J is TRBJ1-2; perhaps TRBD1 as D (5 bases). The germline CDR1 and CDR2 sequences are SNHLY and FYNNEI. Trimming took off 6 bases at V and 4 bases at J, with 15 bases between the two ends. The CDR3 covers 14 residues. The CDR3 DNA is TGTGCCAGCAGGGAGGGCGAGGGGTTCTATGGCTACACCTTC. This gives the protein CASREGEGFYGYTF.

The chain has TRBV7-9 and TRBJ2-1; 7 bases map to TRBD2. The germline gives CDR1 SEHNR, CDR2 FQNEAQ (reference sequence). This CDR3 region has 13 residues. V was clipped by 7 bases and J by 2 bases; unmatched bases: 2. Here the CDR3 DNA reads TGTGCCAGCAAGGCGGGAGCCTACAATGAGCAGTTCTTC. Translated, it gives CASKAGAYNEQFF.

This clone showed up just once. The rearrangement links TRBV5-4 to TRBJ2-5; possibly TRBD1 or TRBD2 for D (5 bases each). V was pared by 2 bases and J by 2 bases, with 10 bases between. Germline CDR1 reads SGHNT; CDR2 reads YYREEE (reference sequence). The CDR3 has 14 residues. In DNA, the CDR3 is TGTGCCAGCAGCTTAGAGGGGCGGCAAGAGACCCAGTACTTC. It codes for CASSLEGRQETQYF.

The CDR3 DNA reads TGTGCCAGCAGTGAATATTCAGGGGTCCAAGGCTACGAGCAGTACTTC. Amino acids: CASSEYSGVQGYEQYF. The chain couples TRBV6-1 to TRBJ2-7; D is possibly TRBD1 (6 bases). The germline V gene encodes CDR1 MNHNS and CDR2 SASEGT. V was trimmed by 2 bases and J by 3 bases, leaving 17 bases between them. The CDR3 length is 16 residues.

The V gene is TRBV28, the J gene TRBJ2-2, with D perhaps TRBD1 (6 bases). Trimming cost V 5 bases and J 7 bases, with 20 bases left between them. The CDR3 runs 16 residues. Germline values: CDR1 MDHEN, CDR2 SYDVKM. CDR3 nucleotides: TGTGCCAGCAGTACCTATGGGGTAGGGGGACACGGGGAGCTGTTTTTT. Protein product: CASSTYGVGGHGELFF. The complete variable domain, with remaining parts taken from reference TRBV28 and TRBJ2-2, reads DVKVTQSSRYLVKRTGEKVFLECVQDMDHENMFWYRQDPGLGLRLIYFSYDVKMKEKGDIPEGYSVSREKKERFSLILESASTNQTSMYLCASSTYGVGGHGELFFGEGSRLTVL.

This clone has just a few counts. The chain recombines TRBV6-6 with TRBJ1-2; D is possibly TRBD1 (5 bases). The CDR3 extends over 13 amino acids. Trimming took 5 bases from V and 4 from J, leaving 11 bases between them. The germline V gene encodes CDR1 MNHNY and CDR2 SVGAGI (reference sequence). CDR3 sequence reads: CASSTPGLYGYTF. The CDR3 DNA follows: TGTGCCAGCAGTACACCGGGACTCTATGGCTACACCTTC.

V usage is TRBV9 and J usage is TRBJ2-3, with 14 bases aligning to TRBD2. CDR1 and CDR2 from the germline V gene are SGDLS and YYNGEE. The J segment lost 4 bases and the V segment lost 4 bases, leaving 8 bases of the junction unmatched. The length of the CDR3 is 17 residues. The CDR3, as DNA: TGTGCCAGCAGCCCTGGACTAGCGGGGGGCATCGCAGATACGCAGTATTTT. Translating gives CASSPGLAGGIADTQYF. The full variable domain, with the rest looked up from reference TRBV9 and TRBJ2-3, is DSGVTQTPKHLITATGQRVTLRCSPRSGDLSVYWYQQSLDQGLQFLIQYYNGEERAKGNILERFSAQQFPDLHSELNLSSLELGDSALYFCASSPGLAGGIADTQYFGPGTRLTVL.